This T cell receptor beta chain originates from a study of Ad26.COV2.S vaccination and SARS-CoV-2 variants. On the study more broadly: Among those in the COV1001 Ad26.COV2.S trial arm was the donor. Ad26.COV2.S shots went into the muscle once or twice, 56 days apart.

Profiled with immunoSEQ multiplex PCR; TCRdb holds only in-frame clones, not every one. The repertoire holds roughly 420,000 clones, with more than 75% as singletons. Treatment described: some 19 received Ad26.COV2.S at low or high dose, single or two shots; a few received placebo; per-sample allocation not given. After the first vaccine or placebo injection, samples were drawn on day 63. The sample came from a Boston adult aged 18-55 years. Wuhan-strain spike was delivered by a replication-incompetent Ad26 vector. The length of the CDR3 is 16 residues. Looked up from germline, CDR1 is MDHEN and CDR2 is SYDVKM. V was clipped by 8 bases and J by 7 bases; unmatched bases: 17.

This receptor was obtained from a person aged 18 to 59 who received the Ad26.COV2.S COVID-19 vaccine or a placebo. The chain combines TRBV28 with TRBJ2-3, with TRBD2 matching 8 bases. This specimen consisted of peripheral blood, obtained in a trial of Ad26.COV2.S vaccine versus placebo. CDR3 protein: CASYPTGGGHANTQYF. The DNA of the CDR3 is TGTGCCAGCTACCCGACCGGGGGGGGGCACGCGAATACGCAGTATTTT. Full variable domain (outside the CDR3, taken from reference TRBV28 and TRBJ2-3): DVKVTQSSRYLVKRTGEKVFLECVQDMDHENMFWYRQDPGLGLRLIYFSYDVKMKEKGDIPEGYSVSREKKERFSLILESASTNQTSMYLCASYPTGGGHANTQYFGPGTRLTVL.